The T cell receptor (beta chain) described here comes from a study of T cells after yellow fever vaccination. Study-level points and caveats: A faster peak, day 5 versus 15, was reached by the weaker secondary response.

The V end was cut by 0 bases, the J end by 2 bases, with 18 bases between. CDR3 length equals 18 residues. Germline V gene lookup returns CDR1 LGHNA and CDR2 YSLEER. TCRdb re-called the 5' RACE reads through MiXCR, storing one row per CDR3 protein. This table has hundreds of thousands of distinct CDR3 sequences, about 19% appearing once. This clonotype showed up just a few times. Its antigen is unknown. This chain joins TRBV4-3 and TRBJ2-3, with D perhaps TRBD2 (5 bases). This specimen was PBMCs, taken 15 days after the yellow fever booster vaccination. The receptor was isolated from a man aged 25-40 years who received the YFV17D yellow fever vaccine. The CDR3, as DNA: TGCGCCAGCAGCCAAGATGCTGCAGGCGGGTCTCACACAGATACGCAGTATTTT. It yields the protein CASSQDAAGGSHTDTQYF.